Listed below are T cell receptor beta chains from one sample, sequenced in a study of shared clonotypes between healthy human individuals. Using immunoSEQ multiplex PCR, the repertoire was profiled, and TCRdb retains in-frame clones only, with some absent. Of over 950,000 clones listed, roughly 80% were seen once; the top ten hold 0.89%. The sample consisted of memory CD4+ T cells from PBMCs. The receptors here all came from a young man in good health. Some clones in this sample may be carry-over from other donors' samples. Each CDR3 is given with its conserved first and last residue. Fields, in order: clone size, J gene, D gene, V gene, CDR3 DNA, CDR3 protein. A D gene is named only where the DNA matches it firmly. Clone size appears in some rows only: once, few, many, or a class for an expanded clone.

clone size: -
J gene: TRBJ2-1
D gene: TRBD2
V gene: TRBV7-2
CDR3 DNA: TGTGCCAGCAGCGCCCTAGCGGGAGGTTACAATGAGCAGTTCTTC
CDR3 protein: CASSALAGGYNEQFF

clone size: many
J gene: TRBJ1-3
D gene: -
V gene: TRBV2
CDR3 DNA: TGTGCCAGTTCCCTAACACGAAACTCTGGAAACACCATATATTTT
CDR3 protein: CASSLTRNSGNTIYF

clone size: -
J gene: TRBJ2-3
D gene: -
V gene: TRBV11-3
CDR3 DNA: TGTGCCAGCAGCTTAGGAGGGAGTAGCACAGATACGCAGTATTTT
CDR3 protein: CASSLGGSSTDTQYF

clone size: once
J gene: TRBJ2-7
D gene: -
V gene: TRBV23-1
CDR3 DNA: TGCGCCAGCAGTCAATCGTACAGGAGAGTCGGCGAGCAGTACTTC
CDR3 protein: CASSQSYRRVGEQYF

clone size: -
J gene: TRBJ1-2
D gene: -
V gene: TRBV28
CDR3 DNA: TGTGCCAGCAGTTTAGGCCCGGGCGGCTATGGCTACACCTTC
CDR3 protein: CASSLGPGGYGYTF

clone size: -
J gene: TRBJ2-5
D gene: -
V gene: TRBV7-2
CDR3 DNA: TGTGCCAGCAGCTCGGGACCGAAAGAGACCCAGTACTTC
CDR3 protein: CASSSGPKETQYF

clone size: few
J gene: TRBJ1-1
D gene: TRBD1
V gene: TRBV7-9
CDR3 DNA: TGTGCCAGCAGTCGATTCCGGGACAGGAACACTGAAGCTTTCTTT
CDR3 protein: CASSRFRDRNTEAFF

clone size: -
J gene: TRBJ2-2
D gene: -
V gene: TRBV12-5
CDR3 DNA: TGTGCTAGTGGTTTGTCCCACACCGGGGAGCTGTTTTTT
CDR3 protein: CASGLSHTGELFF

clone size: -
J gene: TRBJ1-2
D gene: -
V gene: TRBV5-1
CDR3 DNA: TGCGCCAGCAGCTTGGAGGGGGTGGACGGCTACACCTTC
CDR3 protein: CASSLEGVDGYTF

clone size: -
J gene: TRBJ2-7
D gene: TRBD2
V gene: TRBV5-4
CDR3 DNA: TGTGCCAGCAGCCGGGAGGGCGTGTACGAGCAGTACTTC
CDR3 protein: CASSREGVYEQYF

clone size: -
J gene: TRBJ1-2
D gene: TRBD1
V gene: TRBV28
CDR3 DNA: TGTGCCAGCAGACTACAGGGGGCATTTGGATATGGCTACACCTTC
CDR3 protein: CASRLQGAFGYGYTF

clone size: -
J gene: TRBJ1-2
D gene: -
V gene: TRBV25-1
CDR3 DNA: TGTGCCAGCAGTAGGTCAGGGAGTAACTATGGCTACACCTTC
CDR3 protein: CASSRSGSNYGYTF

clone size: few
J gene: TRBJ1-4
D gene: -
V gene: TRBV30
CDR3 DNA: TGTGCCTGGAGCAGGGGCTTATCGGAAAAACTGTTTTTT
CDR3 protein: CAWSRGLSEKLFF

clone size: few
J gene: TRBJ1-3
D gene: TRBD1
V gene: TRBV30
CDR3 DNA: TGTGCCTGGAGAGCAACAGGGGGCCGGCACACCATATATTTT
CDR3 protein: CAWRATGGRHTIYF

clone size: -
J gene: TRBJ1-1
D gene: -
V gene: TRBV6-1
CDR3 DNA: TGTGCCAGCGGGGCGGACAGCAACACTGAAGCTTTCTTT
CDR3 protein: CASGADSNTEAFF

clone size: few
J gene: TRBJ1-6
D gene: -
V gene: TRBV2
CDR3 DNA: TGTGCCAGCAGTGGGCAGAGCTCCTATAATTCACCCCTCCACTTT
CDR3 protein: CASSGQSSYNSPLHF

clone size: -
J gene: TRBJ1-1
D gene: -
V gene: TRBV19
CDR3 DNA: TGTGCCAGTGTCCCGGGAACAGGGCATAACACTGAAGCTTTCTTT
CDR3 protein: CASVPGTGHNTEAFF

clone size: -
J gene: TRBJ1-2
D gene: -
V gene: TRBV28
CDR3 DNA: TGTGCCAGCAGTCCCGCCTCCTCTAACTATGGCTACACCTTC
CDR3 protein: CASSPASSNYGYTF

clone size: -
J gene: TRBJ2-1
D gene: TRBD2
V gene: TRBV9
CDR3 DNA: TGTGCCAGCAGCGTAGGGAGCGGGAGGGCCTATGAGCAGTTCTTC
CDR3 protein: CASSVGSGRAYEQFF

clone size: -
J gene: TRBJ2-7
D gene: TRBD2
V gene: TRBV18
CDR3 DNA: TGTGCCAGCTCACTACGGACTAGCGGGTCGGAAATCTACGAGCAGTACTTC
CDR3 protein: CASSLRTSGSEIYEQYF

clone size: -
J gene: TRBJ2-5
D gene: TRBD1
V gene: TRBV10-3
CDR3 DNA: TGTGCCATCCGACAGGGGGGTGAAGAGACCCAGTACTTC
CDR3 protein: CAIRQGGEETQYF

clone size: -
J gene: TRBJ2-5
D gene: -
V gene: TRBV7-2
CDR3 DNA: TGTGCCAGCAGCCTACTGGACGTCCTAGAGACCCAGTACTTC
CDR3 protein: CASSLLDVLETQYF

clone size: once
J gene: TRBJ2-1
D gene: TRBD2
V gene: TRBV19
CDR3 DNA: TGTGCCAGTAGTATTACCGGGCGGGAGTCCCGGGTTGAGCAGTTCTTC
CDR3 protein: CASSITGRESRVEQFF

clone size: -
J gene: TRBJ2-1
D gene: TRBD2
V gene: TRBV5-1
CDR3 DNA: TGCGCCAGCAGCTTGGCGTTAGCGGGAGGTGGCAATGAGCAGTTCTTC
CDR3 protein: CASSLALAGGGNEQFF

clone size: -
J gene: TRBJ1-1
D gene: -
V gene: TRBV4-2
CDR3 DNA: TGTGCCAGCAGCCAAGTTAAAACAGGGAGGGATTGGGCTTTCTTT
CDR3 protein: CASSQVKTGRDWAFF

clone size: -
J gene: TRBJ1-4
D gene: -
V gene: TRBV18
CDR3 DNA: TGTGCCAGCTCACCCGGGAGGGCGGCTAATGAAAAACTGTTTTTT
CDR3 protein: CASSPGRAANEKLFF